A selection of T cell receptor beta chains follows, all from one sample in a study of T-cell memory formation after mild COVID-19. TCRdb used MiXCR to reprocess the 5' RACE reads, holding one entry per CDR3 protein. In the table there are hundreds of thousands of distinct CDR3 sequences, 15% to 20% of which are singletons. Sequenced sample: PBMCs or a T cell subset sorted from them (not recorded which). These receptor sequences come from an adult woman who had mild COVID-19 (a few samples of this study predate the infection). Cell type and time point are not known. CDR3s include the opening cysteine and the closing phenylalanine or tryptophan.

j_call v_call cdr3_aa
TRBJ1-1 TRBV20-1 CSARDLSGAGTEAFF
TRBJ1-1 TRBV19 CASRQVMNTEAFF
TRBJ2-7 TRBV5-1 CASSLGAGVSGYEQYF
TRBJ2-3 TRBV7-2 CASSRLAGITDTQYF
TRBJ2-7 TRBV20-1 CSAFWTGLYEQYF
TRBJ2-5 TRBV10-3 CARPGQGKETQYF
TRBJ2-7 TRBV11-3 CASSPPWTSGNEQYF
TRBJ2-1 TRBV6-5 CASTPRGSYNEQFF
TRBJ1-2 TRBV7-2 CASSLGFGGGYGYTF
TRBJ1-3 TRBV3-1 CASSLGESRGNTIYF
TRBJ2-6 TRBV7-9 CASSMGTPNPSGANVLTF
TRBJ2-7 TRBV5-1 CASSLEVLAGEDSYEQYF
TRBJ2-7 TRBV18 CASSPDAGGTYEQYF
TRBJ1-2 TRBV3-1 CASSPEDRAYYGYTF
TRBJ1-2 TRBV20-1 CSAREQGMSHGYTF
TRBJ2-7 TRBV12-3/TRBV12-4 CASSQQGMTYEQYF
TRBJ1-2 TRBV7-8 CASSSRFDVASHGYTF
TRBJ1-2 TRBV11-2 CASSSGQWPLGYTF
TRBJ1-5 TRBV5-1 CASSLEGWGHQPQHF
TRBJ1-1 TRBV20-1 CSARVGGMNTEAFF
TRBJ2-3 TRBV7-3 CASSQSTGGAKDTQYF
TRBJ2-1 TRBV7-3 CASSYDGTNLYNEQFF
TRBJ2-5 TRBV5-1 CASSLAVAGDQQETQYF
TRBJ2-7 TRBV3-1 CASSQDLLAGDVEQYF
TRBJ1-2 TRBV10-3 CAISGGNRNNYGYTF
TRBJ2-2 TRBV5-1 CASSLDDSGRKNTGELFF
TRBJ1-1 TRBV4-2 CASSQTQGILNTEAFF
TRBJ2-1 TRBV9 CASSPTSGGGYNEQFF
TRBJ2-7 TRBV24-1 CATSDYGQGSSYEQYF
TRBJ2-7 TRBV20-1 CSSILQTGGSYEQYF